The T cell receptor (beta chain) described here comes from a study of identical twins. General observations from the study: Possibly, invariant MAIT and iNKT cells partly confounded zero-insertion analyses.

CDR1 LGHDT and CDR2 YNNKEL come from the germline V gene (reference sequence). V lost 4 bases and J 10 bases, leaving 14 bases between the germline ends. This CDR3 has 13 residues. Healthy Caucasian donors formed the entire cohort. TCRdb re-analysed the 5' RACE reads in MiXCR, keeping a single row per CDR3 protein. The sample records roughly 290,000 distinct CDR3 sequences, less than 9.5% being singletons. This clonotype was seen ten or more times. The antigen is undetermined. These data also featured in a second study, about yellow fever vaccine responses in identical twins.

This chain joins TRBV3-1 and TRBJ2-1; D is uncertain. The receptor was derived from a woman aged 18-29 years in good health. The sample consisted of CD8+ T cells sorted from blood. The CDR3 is CASSLLQAGEQFF. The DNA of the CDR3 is TGTGCCAGCAGCCTCCTTCAGGCCGGGGAGCAGTTCTTC.